One and the same sample provided the 25 T cell receptor beta chains below, sequenced in a study of early T cells in non-severe SARS-CoV-2 infection. Each CDR3 protein is one row after TCRdb ran MiXCR on the 5' RACE reads. The data hold 43,000 or so distinct CDR3 sequences, with around 3.6% observed a single time. The specimen sequenced was whole blood. These receptor sequences come from an adult who was a healthcare worker with PCR-confirmed SARS-CoV-2 infection or an uninfected control (not recorded which).

This clonotype was detected ten times or more. CDR3 sequence reads: CASSEDLRGSPLHF. DNA of the CDR3: TGTGCCAGCAGTGAAGATTTAAGAGGTTCACCCCTCCACTTT. The chain carries TRBV2 and TRBJ1-6; D gene uncertain. Trimming stripped 1 base from V and 9 bases from J, with 10 bases between. CDR1 SNHLY and CDR2 FYNNEI come from the germline V gene. The CDR3 length is 14 residues.

Many counts were recorded for this clonotype. The chain has TRBV29-1 and TRBJ1-1; D may be TRBD1 (5 bases). The V end lost 5 bases, the J end lost 3 bases, and 13 bases lay between the germline ends. This CDR3 region has 13 residues. CDR1 is SQVTM and CDR2 is ANQGSEA in the germline V gene. DNA of the CDR3: TGCAGCGTTTACGGGACGTCGGACACTGAAGCTTTCTTT. Protein sequence: CSVYGTSDTEAFF.

This clonotype showed up many times. The gene calls are TRBV29-1 and TRBJ2-1, with 7 bases aligning to TRBD1. Germline V gene lookup returns CDR1 SQVTM and CDR2 ANQGSEA. J lost 8 bases, V lost 6 bases, and 13 bases had no gene match. CDR3 length equals 14 residues. The CDR3 reads CSVQKTGYNHEQFF. The CDR3 coding sequence is TGCAGCGTCCAGAAGACAGGGTACAACCATGAGCAGTTCTTC.

This clonotype was recorded at least ten times. Relative to the germline gene, one junction end is altered; a read error may explain this. The gene calls are TRBV11-3 and TRBJ2-3; TRBD2 matches at 10 bases. Looked up from germline, CDR1 is SGHNT and CDR2 is YENEEA. The CDR3 sequence is 11 residues long. CDR3 amino acids: CASRSSGTSDF. CDR3 bases: TGTGCCAGCCGATCTTCCGGGACTAGCGATTTT.

Many counts were recorded for this clonotype. This rearrangement joins TRBV24-1 to TRBJ2-1; D remains ambiguous. With 8 bases removed from V and 9 bases from J, the gap between germline ends came to 16 bases. This CDR3 comprises 13 residues. Germline-derived CDR1 and CDR2 are KGHDR and SFDVKD. CDR3 DNA: TGTGCCACCAAGCCTTCCACCTACGGTGAGCAGTTCTTC. Protein sequence: CATKPSTYGEQFF.

This clonotype has at least ten counts. This chain uses TRBV5-1 with TRBJ2-5; D tentatively reads TRBD1 or TRBD2 (5 bases each). Trimming stripped 0 bases from V and 5 bases from J, with 11 bases between. Germline loops: CDR1 SGHRS, CDR2 YFSETQ. This CDR3 contains 14 residues. CDR3 amino acids: CASSLGLRDETQYF. DNA of the CDR3: TGCGCCAGCAGCTTGGGACTCCGGGACGAGACCCAGTACTTC.

This clonotype has at least ten counts. V and J are TRBV27 and TRBJ2-7, with 8 bases that match TRBD2. Germline V gene data show CDR1 as MNHEY and CDR2 as SMNVEV (reference sequence). The CDR3 covers 14 residues. Trimming removed 8 bases from V and 3 bases from J; junction bases left unmatched: 9. Here the CDR3 reads CASSPRGGNYEQYF. DNA for the CDR3: TGTGCCAGCTCCCCCCGGGGGGGAAACTACGAGCAGTACTTC.

In its sample, this clonotype was seen many times. V gene TRBV7-9 combines with J gene TRBJ2-1; 11 nucleotides match TRBD2. With 5 bases clipped from V and 4 bases from J, the junction kept 10 bases outside the gene matches. There are 17 residues in the CDR3. Germline CDR1 reads SEHNR; CDR2 reads FQNEAQ (reference sequence). The chain's CDR3 is CASSPRVGTSGYNEQFF. In DNA, the CDR3 is TGTGCCAGCAGCCCACGGGTCGGGACTAGCGGTTACAATGAGCAGTTCTTC.

This clonotype showed up many times. The chain uses TRBV10-3 and TRBJ1-2; the match to TRBD1 covers 7 bases. This CDR3 has 13 amino acids. The junction had 11 bases not matched to a gene; V was cut back by 6 bases and J by 10 bases. Germline V gene sequence: CDR1 ENHRY, CDR2 SYGVKD. As DNA, the CDR3 is TGTGCCATCAGCGGGACAGAGCCGCGGAACTACACCTTC. This gives the protein CAISGTEPRNYTF.

The rearrangement joins TRBV11-2 to TRBJ2-5; no definite D call. V gave up 6 bases and J gave up 5 bases, with 7 bases separating them. This CDR3 is 11 amino acids long. CDR1 and CDR2 (germline): SGHAT, FQNNGV. This CDR3 reads CASRTMETQYF. For the CDR3, the DNA is TGTGCCAGCAGAACGATGGAGACCCAGTACTTC.

The rearrangement links TRBV5-5 to TRBJ1-1, with D unclear. From germline, CDR1 is SGHKS and CDR2 YYEKEE (reference sequence). Trimming cost V 2 bases and J 6 bases, with 14 bases left between them. The CDR3 runs to 14 residues. The CDR3 sequence is CASSFGPGGAEAFF. CDR3 DNA: TGTGCCAGCAGCTTCGGACCCGGCGGCGCTGAAGCTTTCTTT.

Ten or more counts support this clonotype. The chain links TRBV12-3 or TRBV12-4 to TRBJ1-1; no definite D call. The CDR3 spans 12 residues. V was cut by 7 bases and J by 1 base, with 7 bases left in between. The CDR3 nucleotides read TGTGCCAGCAACACCAGGAACACTGAAGCTTTCTTT. Amino acid sequence: CASNTRNTEAFF.

Many counts were recorded for this clonotype. The chain links TRBV13 to TRBJ1-2; D possibly corresponds to TRBD1 (5 bases). V was pared by 4 bases and J by 6 bases, with 15 bases between. This CDR3 comprises 14 residues. Germline V gene data show CDR1 as PRHDT and CDR2 as FYEKMQ (reference sequence). CDR3 protein: CASSSNPATDGYTF. CDR3 nucleotides: TGTGCCAGCAGCTCCAACCCGGCGACAGATGGCTACACCTTC.

This clonotype was picked up many times. The chain combines TRBV27 with TRBJ2-1; 7 nucleotides line up with TRBD1. Germline V CDR1 and CDR2: MNHEY, SMNVEV (reference sequence). With 5 bases clipped from V and 2 bases from J, the junction kept 6 bases outside the gene matches. The CDR3 spans 15 residues. The CDR3 loop reads CASSIPRGPYNEQFF. In nucleotides, the CDR3 is TGTGCCAGCAGTATCCCGAGGGGGCCCTACAATGAGCAGTTCTTC.

This clonotype has at least ten counts. This chain links TRBV5-5 with TRBJ1-5; a possible D gene is TRBD1 (6 bases). Trimming left V 4 bases short and J 5 bases short, with 10 bases between. The germline gives CDR1 SGHKS, CDR2 YYEKEE (reference sequence). The CDR3 runs 13 residues. The CDR3 region is CASSEDSDQPQHF. The CDR3 nucleotides are TGTGCCAGCAGCGAGGACAGCGATCAGCCCCAGCATTTT.

This clonotype was picked up many times. The V call is TRBV2, the J call TRBJ2-7; TRBD1 matches 9 bases. The V gene's germline CDR1 is SNHLY and CDR2 FYNNEI. V shed 6 bases and J 4 bases; nucleotides not matched to a gene: 7. The CDR3 has 14 amino acids. The CDR3 DNA reads as TGTGCCAGCAGGATACCGGGACAGGGATACGAGCAGTACTTC. Protein product: CASRIPGQGYEQYF.

This clonotype has a count of ten or more. This rearrangement joins TRBV7-9 to TRBJ2-7; no firm D call. The CDR3 spans 14 residues. Germline values: CDR1 SEHNR, CDR2 FQNEAQ (reference sequence). V lost 4 bases to trimming and J lost 2 bases, with 12 bases between them. CDR3 residues: CASSSPLGPYEQYF. In DNA, the CDR3 is TGTGCCAGCAGCTCGCCCCTAGGCCCCTACGAGCAGTACTTC.

In its sample, this clonotype was seen many times. The V and J genes are TRBV12-3 or TRBV12-4 and TRBJ1-5; D gene ambiguous. V was shortened by 2 bases and J by 3 bases, with 14 bases between the two germline ends. CDR3 size: 16 residues. The CDR3 sequence is CASSLRSGLDNQPQHF. The CDR3 DNA sequence: TGTGCCAGCAGTTTACGGTCGGGGTTGGACAATCAGCCCCAGCATTTT.

This clonotype has a count of ten or more. CDR3 loop: CASSDWQSYNEQFF. The DNA for the CDR3 is TGTGCCAGCAGTGACTGGCAGTCCTACAATGAGCAGTTCTTC. The V and J genes are TRBV25-1 and TRBJ2-1, with D hard to call. This CDR3 is 14 amino acids long. V was clipped by 3 bases and J by 1 base, with 7 bases between them. The germline CDR1 and CDR2 sequences are MGHDK and SYGVNS.

Ten or more counts support this clonotype. This chain links TRBV7-3 with TRBJ2-2, with TRBD1 as a possible D gene (6 bases). Germline-derived CDR1 and CDR2 are SGHTA and FQGTGA. The V and J ends lost 5 bases and 1 base respectively, with 11 bases between them. The CDR3 is 15 amino acids. Written as DNA, the CDR3 is TGTGCCAGCAGCCTACAGGGCTTGAACACCGGGGAGCTGTTTTTT. The encoded protein is CASSLQGLNTGELFF.

Ten or more counts support this clonotype. This chain connects TRBV7-8 to TRBJ2-1; 11 nucleotides match TRBD2. With 1 base clipped from V and 8 bases from J, the junction kept 10 bases outside the gene matches. The CDR3 consists of 17 residues. In germline, CDR1 is SGHVS, CDR2 FQNEAQ. CDR3 coding DNA: TGTGCCAGCAGCTTAGGGGTCTCTAGCGGGAGGAGCTATGAGCAGTTCTTC. Protein: CASSLGVSSGRSYEQFF.

This clonotype was counted many times. This chain links TRBV19 with TRBJ1-5; D is unclear. CDR1 and CDR2 (germline): LNHDA, SQIVND (reference sequence). Trimming removed 3 bases at V and 5 bases at J, with 11 bases between. The CDR3 contains 14 residues. DNA of the CDR3: TGTGCCAGTAGTATGGTGGCACCTCATCAGCCCCAGCATTTT. Translated: CASSMVAPHQPQHF.

This clonotype was observed at least ten times. The V gene is TRBV29-1, the J gene TRBJ2-7; 7 bases fit TRBD1. The germline CDR1 and CDR2 sequences are SQVTM and ANQGSEA. The length of the CDR3 is 13 residues. V trimming: 7 bases; J trimming: 2 bases; junction bases outside the gene matches: 8. The CDR3 region has the DNA TGCAGCGGGTCCGGGACAGATGCCTACGAGCAGTACTTC. Protein sequence: CSGSGTDAYEQYF.

This clonotype showed up many times. V usage is TRBV5-1 and J usage is TRBJ1-4; possibly TRBD1 for D (5 bases). Trimming removed 4 bases at V and 3 bases at J, with 7 bases between. Germline V gene sequence: CDR1 SGHRS, CDR2 YFSETQ. CDR3 size: 13 residues. The CDR3 coding sequence is TGCGCCAGCAGCGGGGGATCTAATGAAAAACTGTTTTTT. The encoded protein is CASSGGSNEKLFF.

This clonotype was recorded a few times. V gene TRBV5-6 combines with J gene TRBJ1-5, with D perhaps TRBD1 (6 bases). CDR1 is SGHDT and CDR2 is YYEEEE in the germline V gene. Trimming shortened V by 2 bases and J by 8 bases, and 14 bases separated the two germline ends. The length of the CDR3 is 14 residues. The CDR3, as DNA: TGTGCCAGCAGCTTAGCTGGGGGCGTTGAGCCCCAGCATTTT. Protein sequence: CASSLAGGVEPQHF.